This T cell receptor beta chain was captured by sequencing in a study of regulatory T cells in long-lasting Graves disease. Study in general: Less than 3 months of antithyroid drugs had been taken by newly diagnosed Graves' patients. Findings and limits, study-wide: Relative to newly diagnosed Graves' patients, persistent ones had lower TCR diversity.

Time point indicated: newly diagnosed GD, antithyroid drugs for less than 3 months. PBMCs were the source of the RNA used for TCR sequencing. This clonotype was seen a handful of times. The antigen remains undetermined. The length of the CDR3 is 13 residues. CDR1 is LNHNV and CDR2 is YYDKDF in the germline V gene (reference sequence). The J segment lost 8 bases and the V segment lost 5 bases, leaving 2 bases of the junction unmatched. Researchers made TCR beta libraries by using iRepertoire HTBI primers and running Arm-PCR on CDR3 regions. TCRdb ran MiXCR on the multiplex PCR reads and lists one entry per CDR3 protein. The sample includes 500,000 or so distinct CDR3 sequences, around 16% of them seen just once. These same data were also listed under a study on T cells in Graves' hyperthyroidism and ophthalmopathy. That study adds: Blood shared most expanded thyroid clonotypes above 0.001.

This receptor was obtained from a man in his forties with Graves disease. The sample consisted of peripheral blood mononuclear cells (PBMCs), taken at new diagnosis, from a patient treated with antithyroid drugs. This rearrangement joins TRBV15 to TRBJ1-6; 8 nucleotides agree with TRBD1. The CDR3 loop reads CATSLDRDSPLHF. CDR3 bases: TGTGCCACCAGCTTGGACAGGGATTCACCCCTCCACTTT.